The 9 T cell receptor beta chains reported below all come from one sample, sequenced in a study of siplizumab effects on memory and regulatory T cells. TCRdb keeps only in-frame clones here, not all; method: immunoSEQ multiplex PCR. The sample contains some 120,000 clones, about 94% of which appear only once. Sample: non-Treg CD4+ T cells sorted from blood. The receptors derive from a human donor in good health.

CDR3 loop: CASSRHYNRIQRGNTIYF. The CDR3 bases are TGTGCCAGCAGTCGACACTACAACCGGATCCAGAGGGGAAACACCATATATTTT. The chain has TRBV27 and TRBJ1-3; D is unresolved. CDR3 length equals 18 residues. CDR1 is MNHEY, CDR2 SMNVEV, per germline (reference sequence). Trimming shortened V by 5 bases and J by 4 bases, and 24 bases separated the two germline ends.

The chain has TRBV19 and TRBJ2-1, with unresolved D. V lost 3 bases to trimming and J lost 3 bases, with 3 bases between them. CDR3 length equals 12 residues. CDR1 and CDR2 (germline): LNHDA, SQIVND (reference sequence). In DNA form, the CDR3 reads TGTGCCAGTAGTATGCTCTACAATGAGCAGTTCTTC. This encodes CASSMLYNEQFF.

The V call is TRBV7-9, the J call TRBJ2-6, with 9 nucleotides matching TRBD1. CDR1 and CDR2 from the germline V gene are SEHNR and FQNEAQ (reference sequence). The CDR3 is 19 amino acids. V lost 5 bases and J lost 0; bases outside the gene matches: 11. The CDR3 nucleotides are TGTGCCAGCAGCCAAGGACAGGGGCCTATCTTCTCTGGGGCCAACGTCCTGACTTTC. Residues: CASSQGQGPIFSGANVLTF.

Note on this clone: Other DNA sequences within the sample encode an identical CDR3. The chain uses TRBV5-1 and TRBJ2-3; D is unresolved. The length of the CDR3 is 14 residues. CDR1 SGHRS and CDR2 YFSETQ come from the germline V gene. Trimming took off 0 bases at V and 2 bases at J, with 7 bases between the two ends. In DNA, the CDR3 is TGCGCCAGCAGCTTGGGACAATACACAGATACGCAGTATTTT. Residues: CASSLGQYTDTQYF.

The V gene is TRBV5-5, the J gene TRBJ2-2; tentative D call: TRBD1 (6 bases). Trimming shortened V by 3 bases and J by 7 bases, and 10 bases separated the two germline ends. Germline lookup yields CDR1 SGHKS and CDR2 YYEKEE (reference sequence). The CDR3 spans 13 residues. In nucleotides, the CDR3 is TGTGCCAGCAGCTCACAGGGAATCGGGGAGCTGTTTTTT. This codes for CASSSQGIGELFF.

This chain connects TRBV7-8 to TRBJ2-2; possible D gene TRBD2, 6 bases. CDR1 is SGHVS, CDR2 FQNEAQ, per germline. The CDR3 loop spans 17 amino acids. With 5 bases removed from V and 4 bases from J, the gap between germline ends came to 20 bases. The CDR3 is CASSPDELAMGTGELFF. DNA for the CDR3: TGTGCCAGCAGCCCAGATGAACTAGCTATGGGCACCGGGGAGCTGTTTTTT.

The rearrangement joins TRBV7-2 to TRBJ2-3, with unresolved D. The germline V and J ends were trimmed by 8 bases and 2 bases, with 11 bases remaining between them. Germline-derived CDR1 and CDR2 are SGHTA and FQGNSA. This CDR3 has 13 amino acids. For the CDR3, the DNA is TGTGCCAGCGGAACAAGAGCCACAGATACGCAGTATTTT. It encodes CASGTRATDTQYF.

The rearrangement uses TRBV6-1 and TRBJ1-2, with TRBD1 matching over 7 bases. Germline CDR1 and CDR2: MNHNS and SASEGT. The J segment lost 0 bases and the V segment lost 4 bases, leaving 14 bases of the junction unmatched. This CDR3 is 18 amino acids long. CDR3 sequence (DNA): TGTGCCAGCAGTGCCAAAGCAGGGGGGACAACCACTAACTATGGCTACACCTTC. It yields the protein CASSAKAGGTTTNYGYTF.

The CDR3: CASSYSWGQGNHEQYF. The CDR3 DNA sequence: TGTGCCAGCAGTTACTCGTGGGGACAGGGTAACCACGAGCAGTACTTC. This chain joins TRBV6-5 and TRBJ2-7; 9 bases are shared with TRBD1. Unmatched junction bases numbered 8, after V lost 0 bases and J lost 5 bases. CDR1 is MNHEY, CDR2 SVGAGI, per germline. The CDR3 totals 16 residues.